This T cell receptor beta chain was sequenced in a study of T cell responses to AZD1222 COVID-19 vaccine. Profiled with immunoSEQ multiplex PCR; TCRdb holds only in-frame clones, not every one. The data show under 150,000 clones, with around 90% seen just once and roughly 5.7% held by the top ten. Trimming took off 11 bases at V and 0 bases at J, with 11 bases between the two ends. The CDR3 extends over 13 amino acids. Germline CDR1 and CDR2: ENHRY and SYGVKD. The material was peripheral blood, obtained 28 days after the second AZD1222 dose. The chain combines TRBV10-3 with TRBJ2-1; a possible D gene is TRBD1 (5 bases). The receptor was derived from an adult who received the AZD1222 COVID-19 vaccine. CDR3 loop: CAVTESSYNEQFF. The CDR3 DNA follows: TGTGCCGTGACAGAGAGCTCCTACAATGAGCAGTTCTTC.